A single sample is the source of the 17 T cell receptor beta chains below, sequenced in a study of Ad26.COV2.S vaccination and SARS-CoV-2 variants (dated by TCRdb to the early 2020s). Library construction relied on the immunoSEQ multiplex PCR assay. TCRdb re-hosts the immuneACCESS table, in-frame sequences only. Its copies lack some clones; in the studies checked, an unresolved V gene accounts for under half of them, and the cause for the rest is not known. The sample includes roughly 240,000 clones, with roughly 90% observed a single time. Around 10% of the sample is held by the ten biggest clonotypes. What this sample's treatment or condition label stands for: roughly 19 received Ad26.COV2.S at low or high dose, single or two shots; about 5 received placebo; per-sample allocation not given. For vaccine and placebo recipients, repertoires were sequenced using samples collected on day 63 after the first injection.

Sequenced material: peripheral blood, taken in a trial of Ad26.COV2.S vaccine versus placebo. Every receptor here comes from a person between 18 and 65 years old who received the Ad26.COV2.S COVID-19 vaccine or a placebo.

The table lists this clone with a few counts. This chain links TRBV5-4 with TRBJ1-1; D is perhaps TRBD1 (6 bases). V lost 4 bases, J lost 0 bases, and 13 bases lay in between. This CDR3 spans 15 amino acids. Looked up from germline, CDR1 is SGHNT and CDR2 is YYREEE (reference sequence). As DNA, the CDR3 is TGTGCCAGCAGCCCGGGGGGACACCTGAACACTGAAGCTTTCTTT. Translation gives CASSPGGHLNTEAFF. Full variable domain (remainder filled in from reference TRBV5-4 and TRBJ1-1): ETGVTQSPTHLIKTRGQQVTLRCSSQSGHNTVSWYQQALGQGPQFIFQYYREEENGRGNFPPRFSGLQFPNYSSELNVNALELDDSALYLCASSPGGHLNTEAFFGQGTRLTVV.

The chain recombines TRBV27 with TRBJ2-5, with 7 bases aligning to TRBD1. The CDR3 sequence is 16 residues long. V gave up 3 bases and J gave up 1 base; unmatched junction bases: 8. Germline V gene data show CDR1 as MNHEY and CDR2 as SMNVEV (reference sequence). In nucleotides, the CDR3 is TGTGCCAGCAGTTTTGTCAGGGGGAGCAGCCAAGAGACCCAGTACTTC. Amino acid sequence: CASSFVRGSSQETQYF.

J is TRBJ2-5 and V is TRBV6-2 or TRBV6-3, with 7 bases matching TRBD1. Germline CDR1 MNHEY, CDR2 SVGEGT. The CDR3 has 14 amino acids. The ends lost 2 bases at V and 7 bases at J; junction bases unmatched: 7. The CDR3 coding sequence is TGTGCCAGCAGTTACAGAGGGGGCAGGGGGACCCAGTACTTC. Its translation: CASSYRGGRGTQYF.

This chain joins TRBV7-6 and TRBJ1-4, with D unclear. The germline gives CDR1 SGHVS, CDR2 FNYEAQ. There are 14 residues in the CDR3. V lost 1 base and J lost 4, with 7 bases in between. Written as DNA, the CDR3 is TGTGCCAGCAGCTTAGAGGCAGATAATGAAAAACTGTTTTTT. This encodes CASSLEADNEKLFF.

This sequence joins TRBV27 and TRBJ2-7, with D possibly TRBD1 on 5 matching bases. The CDR3 has 17 amino acids. Trimming took off 3 bases at V and 3 bases at J, with 21 bases between the two ends. The germline V gene has CDR1 MNHEY and CDR2 SMNVEV (reference sequence). The DNA for the CDR3 is TGTGCCAGCAGTTTGAAAGGAGCAGGGCCCCCGCACTACGAGCAGTACTTC. Its protein is CASSLKGAGPPHYEQYF.

V is TRBV28 and J is TRBJ1-6, with 7 bases aligning to TRBD1. CDR1 is MDHEN, CDR2 SYDVKM, per germline. This CDR3 spans 14 amino acids. V was clipped by 6 bases and J by 14 bases; unmatched bases: 13. CDR3 DNA sequence: TGTGCCAGCAGCCGGGACAGCTTAATTCCGGCCCTCCACTTT. Protein: CASSRDSLIPALHF.

V gene TRBV18 combines with J gene TRBJ2-5; 7 bases agree with TRBD1. The V gene end was trimmed by 3 bases and the J gene end by 9 bases; junction bases not matched to a gene: 13. The CDR3 is made up of 15 amino acids. Germline-derived CDR1 and CDR2 are KGHSH and LQKENI. This chain's CDR3 is CASSPLTGDAEAQYF. The CDR3, as DNA: TGTGCCAGCTCACCCTTAACAGGGGACGCCGAGGCCCAGTACTTC.

This clone showed up just a few times. The rearrangement joins TRBV18 to TRBJ2-1, with a weak D call TRBD2 (5 bases). Germline assignment: CDR1 KGHSH and CDR2 LQKENI. V shed 2 bases and J shed 3 bases, with 11 bases lying between them. The CDR3 length is 15 residues. CDR3 in amino acids: CASSPGRGVYNEQFF. The CDR3, as DNA: TGTGCCAGCTCACCAGGACGGGGTGTCTACAATGAGCAGTTCTTC.

V usage is TRBV7-2 and J usage is TRBJ1-4; no firm D call. Between the trimmed V and J ends, which lost 4 bases and 1 base, there was a span of 19 bases. The CDR3 is 18 residues long. Germline V gene sequence: CDR1 SGHTA, CDR2 FQGNSA. The CDR3 DNA reads as TGTGCCAGCAGCTCCTCTGGAGTTATGGGAGGAACTAATGAAAAACTGTTTTTT. Its protein product is CASSSSGVMGGTNEKLFF.

The chain carries TRBV12-3 or TRBV12-4 and TRBJ2-2; 7 positions agree with TRBD1. With V trimmed by 9 bases and J by 1 base, 2 bases remained unmatched. CDR3 size: 13 residues. CDR3 nucleotide sequence: TGTGCCAGTGGGACAGTGAACACCGGGGAGCTGTTTTTT. Encoded protein: CASGTVNTGELFF.

V usage is TRBV29-1 and J usage is TRBJ2-7, with 10 nucleotides matching TRBD1. V lost 7 bases to trimming and J lost 5 bases; unmatched junction nucleotides: 8. This CDR3 has 13 residues. In germline, CDR1 is SQVTM, CDR2 ANQGSEA. The CDR3 DNA is TGCAGCGCCTCGGGACAGGGGTTCGACGAGCAGTACTTC. This sequence encodes CSASGQGFDEQYF.

This chain joins TRBV18 and TRBJ2-3; TRBD1 matches 7 bases. V gave up 5 bases and J gave up 4 bases; unmatched junction bases: 6. The CDR3 is 14 amino acids. Germline-derived CDR1 and CDR2 are KGHSH and LQKENI. CDR3 DNA sequence: TGTGCCAGCTCAACATCAGGGGGTCCAGATACGCAGTATTTT. Its translation: CASSTSGGPDTQYF.

The V and J genes are TRBV5-1 and TRBJ1-6; unclear D gene. This CDR3 is 14 amino acids long. Trimming took off 4 bases at V and 10 bases at J, with 15 bases between the two ends. Per germline, CDR1 SGHRS and CDR2 YFSETQ. In nucleotides, the CDR3 is TGCGCCAGCAGCCCCACTCAGCCCGGGTCACCCCTCCACTTT. Translating it yields CASSPTQPGSPLHF. Together with reference TRBV5-1 and TRBJ1-6, the CDR3 gives the full variable domain: KAGVTQTPRYLIKTRGQQVTLSCSPISGHRSVSWYQQTPGQGLQFLFEYFSETQRNKGNFPGRFSGRQFSNSRSEMNVSTLELGDSALYLCASSPTQPGSPLHFGNGTRLTVT.

This clone was found a few times. The chain employs TRBV27 and TRBJ1-2, with TRBD1 matching over 9 bases. The ends lost 5 bases at V and 5 bases at J; junction bases unmatched: 6. The germline gives CDR1 MNHEY, CDR2 SMNVEV (reference sequence). This CDR3 region has 14 residues. The CDR3 sequence: CASSQGTGRYGYTF. CDR3 DNA sequence: TGTGCCAGCAGTCAGGGGACAGGGCGATATGGCTACACCTTC.

The chain combines TRBV20-1 with TRBJ2-5; 9 nucleotides line up with TRBD2. The CDR3 spans 14 residues. Germline CDR1 and CDR2: DFQATT and SNEGSKA (reference sequence). The junction had 4 bases not matched to a gene; V was cut back by 3 bases and J by 2 bases. The CDR3 DNA reads as TGCAGTGCTAGTGTTAGCGGGAGACAAGAGACCCAGTACTTC. Amino acid sequence: CSASVSGRQETQYF.

This clone was picked up one time. The CDR3 DNA reads TGTGCCAGCAGCCAATTCTCCTGCAGTTGGGCCGGGGAGCTGTTTTTT. Translation: CASSQFSCSWAGELFF. The rearrangement links TRBV3-1 (or the pseudogene TRBV3-2) to TRBJ2-2; D is unresolved. This CDR3 has 16 amino acids. V lost 2 bases, J lost 6 bases, and 16 bases lay in between. Germline assignment: CDR1 LGHDT and CDR2 YNNKEL (reference sequence).

This chain uses TRBV5-1 with TRBJ2-1, with D possibly matching TRBD1 (6 bases). Germline CDR1 is SGHRS and CDR2 is YFSETQ. CDR3 size: 15 residues. Trimming shortened V by 4 bases and J by 1 base, and 12 bases separated the two germline ends. The CDR3 DNA sequence: TGCGCCAGCAGCCCCCTCAGGGGTTCCTACAATGAGCAGTTCTTC. Amino acid sequence: CASSPLRGSYNEQFF.